Following are 14 T cell receptor beta chains from one sample sequenced in a study of blood T cell repertoires in COVID-19 (dated by TCRdb to 2020 to 2021). The library came from the immunoSEQ multiplex PCR assay. The clones in this table, taken by TCRdb from immuneACCESS, are in-frame only. Not every clone is retained; where verified, under half of the shortfall comes from an unresolved V gene, and the cause of the rest is unknown. This sample gives approximately 160,000 clones in total; over 75% of them show up just once. In total, the top ten clones hold roughly a tenth of the sample. The sequencing input was peripheral blood. These receptors were obtained from a human donor in a cohort sampled during active COVID-19.

The genes are TRBV27 and TRBJ1-1, with D maybe TRBD1 (5 bases). This CDR3 is built from 14 residues. Per germline, CDR1 MNHEY and CDR2 SMNVEV (reference sequence). Deletions cut 3 bases from V and 1 base from J, with 9 bases between. CDR3 residues: CASSLQGWNTEAFF. The CDR3, as DNA: TGTGCCAGCAGTTTGCAGGGCTGGAACACTGAAGCTTTCTTT.

This chain joins TRBV5-6 and TRBJ1-2, with TRBD1 identical over 10 bases. The CDR3 has 14 amino acids. V lost 4 bases and J lost 4; bases outside the gene matches: 4. Germline V gene sequence: CDR1 SGHDT, CDR2 YYEEEE. The CDR3 is CASSVGTGVYGYTF. The CDR3 nucleotides read TGTGCCAGCAGCGTCGGGACAGGGGTCTATGGCTACACCTTC.

This clone has more than one count but fewer than ten. The chain recombines TRBV3-1 (or the pseudogene TRBV3-2) with TRBJ1-6; 9 bases match TRBD1. Germline V lookup: CDR1 LGHDT, CDR2 YNNKEL (reference sequence). V dropped 4 bases and J dropped 6; count of bases not matched to a gene: 4. The CDR3 is made up of 15 amino acids. For the CDR3, the DNA is TGTGCCAGCAGCCCCCTACAGGGGGCTAATTCACCCCTCCACTTT. It is translated as CASSPLQGANSPLHF.

The DNA for the CDR3 is TGTGCCAGCAGTGCCCGGGACAGGGCGCTGCAGTACTTC. It translates to CASSARDRALQYF. The genes are TRBV6-6 and TRBJ2-7, with 9 bases fitting TRBD1. Germline V gene lookup returns CDR1 MNHNY and CDR2 SVGAGI (reference sequence). V trimming: 5 bases; J trimming: 9 bases; junction bases outside the gene matches: 8. The CDR3 consists of 13 residues.

The V call is TRBV18, the J call TRBJ2-7, with 8 bases that match TRBD1. V was pared by 5 bases and J by 5 bases, with 14 bases of the junction left unmatched. The germline CDR1 and CDR2 sequences are KGHSH and LQKENI. The CDR3 is 16 amino acids. CDR3: CASSGNPAGGFNEQYF. Written as DNA, the CDR3 is TGTGCCAGCTCAGGAAACCCGGCAGGGGGCTTCAACGAGCAGTACTTC.

CDR3 nucleotide sequence: TGTGCCAGCAGTCCCTGGGACATCCCGTACGAGCAGTACTTC. Amino acid sequence: CASSPWDIPYEQYF. The chain employs TRBV6-5 and TRBJ2-7, with D maybe TRBD1 (6 bases). V lost 5 bases, J lost 4 bases, and 15 bases lay in between. The CDR3 has 14 residues. The germline V gene encodes CDR1 MNHEY and CDR2 SVGAGI.

A single count supports this clone. The genes are TRBV15 and TRBJ2-3; 10 bases align to TRBD2. V lost 0 bases, J lost 5 bases, and 11 bases stayed unmatched. CDR3 size: 18 residues. CDR1 LNHNV and CDR2 YYDKDF come from the germline V gene (reference sequence). The CDR3 sequence is CATSRDTSGNLIGDTQYF. DNA of the CDR3: TGTGCCACCAGCAGAGATACTAGCGGGAACCTCATCGGAGATACGCAGTATTTT. Based on the CDR3 plus reference TRBV15 and TRBJ2-3, the full variable domain is DAMVIQNPRYQVTQFGKPVTLSCSQTLNHNVMYWYQQKSSQAPKLLFHYYDKDFNNEADTPDNFQSRRPNTSFCFLDIRSPGLGDTAMYLCATSRDTSGNLIGDTQYFGPGTRLTVL.

J is TRBJ1-2 and V is TRBV7-3; 11 bases match TRBD1. From germline, CDR1 is SGHTA and CDR2 FQGTGA. There are 14 residues in the CDR3. V lost 5 bases, J lost 6 bases, and 5 bases stayed unmatched. CDR3 in amino acids: CASSGTGGKDGYTF. Written as DNA, the CDR3 is TGTGCCAGCAGCGGGACAGGGGGAAAGGATGGCTACACCTTC.

This clone was recorded only once. The chain uses TRBV6-5 and TRBJ2-7, with D possibly matching TRBD2 (6 bases). Germline assignment: CDR1 MNHEY and CDR2 SVGAGI. V was cut by 0 bases and J by 4 bases, with 13 bases left in between. This CDR3 has 15 amino acids. CDR3 nucleotide sequence: TGTGCCAGCAGTTACTCGATGGAGGGCAGGTACGAGCAGTACTTC. As protein: CASSYSMEGRYEQYF.

Only one count was recorded for this clone. The chain recombines TRBV28 with TRBJ1-5, with D possibly being TRBD1 (5 bases). V shed 2 bases and J shed 11 bases, with 13 bases lying between them. Germline CDR1 is MDHEN and CDR2 is SYDVKM. This CDR3 region has 13 residues. CDR3 amino acids: CASSLRPGVTQHF. The CDR3 region has the DNA TGTGCCAGCAGTTTACGTCCGGGGGTAACCCAGCATTTT.

The J gene is TRBJ2-7, the V gene TRBV30; TRBD2 aligns across 7 bases. The ends lost 7 bases at V and 3 bases at J; junction bases unmatched: 9. Germline V lookup: CDR1 GTSNPN, CDR2 SVGIG (reference sequence). The length of the CDR3 is 13 residues. Written as DNA, the CDR3 is TGTGCCTCGAACCAGGGAGGGGTCTACGAGCAGTACTTC. Its translation: CASNQGGVYEQYF.

The chain combines TRBV19 with TRBJ1-5; TRBD1 agrees at 7 bases. V shed 10 bases, J shed 2 bases, and the junction held 11 bases outside the gene matches. The CDR3 extends over 15 amino acids. Germline values: CDR1 LNHDA, CDR2 SQIVND (reference sequence). The CDR3 DNA sequence: TGTGCCACCTCGAGACAGGGTCTTGGCAATCAGCCCCAGCATTTT. Its protein is CATSRQGLGNQPQHF.

The rearrangement links TRBV6-5 to TRBJ1-1, with D possibly being TRBD1 (5 bases). The V gene's germline CDR1 is MNHEY and CDR2 SVGAGI. The CDR3 extends over 13 amino acids. Trimming removed 6 bases at V and 11 bases at J, with 19 bases between. The CDR3 bases are TGTGCCAGCAGACGCCCCAGGGACTTGGGGGCTTTCTTT. As protein: CASRRPRDLGAFF.

The V call is TRBV28, the J call TRBJ2-2; 11 nucleotides match TRBD1. V was clipped by 7 bases and J by 7 bases; unmatched bases: 8. This CDR3 comprises 15 residues. The germline gives CDR1 MDHEN, CDR2 SYDVKM. CDR3 protein: CASIPGTGGIGELFF. The CDR3 DNA sequence: TGTGCCAGCATCCCCGGGACAGGGGGTATCGGGGAGCTGTTTTTT.